These T cell receptor beta chains were read from a single sample in a study of post-analysis software for immune sequencing data. TCRdb ran MiXCR on the PCR reads and lists one entry per CDR3 protein. The sample lists approximately 730,000 distinct CDR3 sequences; approximately 44% were seen once. Sequencing used blood. These TCRs come from a girl aged 5 to 17 with multiple sclerosis. Both conserved end residues are part of each CDR3. Each record gives: J gene, V gene, clone size, D gene, CDR3 DNA, CDR3 protein. D genes are given only for firm matches. The size field is filled for only some rows; it gives once, few, many or a size class.

>TRBJ2-7|TRBV29-1|-|-
TGCAGCGTTGAGATGGACACCTACGAGCAGTACTTC
CSVEMDTYEQYF
>TRBJ2-7|TRBV3-1|-|-
TGTGCCAGCAGCCGCGGGACACCCAACTCCTACGAGCAGTACTTC
CASSRGTPNSYEQYF
>TRBJ1-1|TRBV6-6|-|TRBD1
TGTGCCAGCAGTTACTCGTTGAGCAAGGGGGCAAACACTGAAGCTTTCTTT
CASSYSLSKGANTEAFF
>TRBJ1-4|TRBV28|-|-
TGTGCCAGCAGTTTATACGAAAAACTGTTTTTT
CASSLYEKLFF
>TRBJ2-6|TRBV11-3|-|-
TGTGCCAGCAGCTCCCACCGGGACCGCTTCTCTGGGGCCAACGTCCTGACTTTC
CASSSHRDRFSGANVLTF
>TRBJ2-5|TRBV20-1|once|TRBD2
TGCAGTGAAAAGGCGGGAGGGGGAGGAGAGACCCAGTACTTC
CSEKAGGGGETQYF
>TRBJ2-7|TRBV20-1|few|-
TGCAGTGCCCTCGGAGGCGGGTTAACTTCGTACGAGCAGTACTTC
CSALGGGLTSYEQYF
>TRBJ2-3|TRBV24-1|few|-
TGTGCCACCAGTGATTTGCAAGACACAGATACGCAGTATTTT
CATSDLQDTDTQYF
>TRBJ1-2|TRBV15|-|-
TGTGCCACCAGCAGAGCCTTCCTGGACAGCAACTATGGCTACACCTTC
CATSRAFLDSNYGYTF
>TRBJ1-4|TRBV27|once|-
TGTGCCAGTAGCCTCTCGGTATCGGGTGAAAAACTGTTTTTT
CASSLSVSGEKLFF
>TRBJ2-6|TRBV20-1|-|-
TGCAGTGCTAGAGTTGGGGCCAACGTCCTGACTTTC
CSARVGANVLTF
>TRBJ2-3|TRBV6-2/TRBV6-3|many|-
TGTGCCAGCAGTTACTCTGGCGGGAGCACAGATACGCAGTATTTT
CASSYSGGSTDTQYF
>TRBJ1-4|TRBV30|-|TRBD1
TGTGCCTGGAGTAAGAAGGGGGCGCCTGATGAAAAACTGTTTTTT
CAWSKKGAPDEKLFF
>TRBJ1-4|TRBV13|few|-
TGTGCCAGCAGGAGGAAGGACGAATCTAATGAAAAACTGTTTTTT
CASRRKDESNEKLFF
>TRBJ2-7|TRBV4-1|few|TRBD2
TGCGCCAGCAGCCAGGGGCCAGCGGGGTACGAGCAGTACTTC
CASSQGPAGYEQYF
>TRBJ2-7|TRBV20-1|few|TRBD1
TGCAGTGCAAAGGGGGCAAAAACCTACGAGCAGTACTTC
CSAKGAKTYEQYF
>TRBJ1-5|TRBV12-3/TRBV12-4|-|-
TGTGCCAGCAGGCAATATAGCAATCAGCCCCAGCATTTT
CASRQYSNQPQHF
>TRBJ2-5|TRBV20-1|few|-
TGCAGTGCTAGTTTGATCGGGATACTCCAAGAGACCCAGTACTTC
CSASLIGILQETQYF
>TRBJ2-3|TRBV20-1|-|-
TGCAGTTTTCCGGGCGGGAGCACAGATACGCAGTATTTT
CSFPGGSTDTQYF
>TRBJ2-1|TRBV9|-|TRBD2
TGTGCCAGCGGACCCGGGACTAGCGGCAATGAGCAGTTCTTC
CASGPGTSGNEQFF
>TRBJ1-4|TRBV12-3/TRBV12-4|-|-
TGTGCCAGCAGTACCTGGACTTACGCAACTAATGAAAAACTGTTTTTT
CASSTWTYATNEKLFF
>TRBJ2-4|TRBV6-5|-|-
TGTGCCAGCAGTCCAACAGGCGACTACGGGCAGTACTTC
CASSPTGDYGQYF
>TRBJ1-1|TRBV18|-|TRBD1
TGTGCCAGCTCACTTTTCCGGGACAGGGTAATAGACACTGAAGCTTTCTTT
CASSLFRDRVIDTEAFF
>TRBJ2-1|TRBV5-4|-|TRBD2
TGTGCCAGCAGCTTGAAATTAGCGGGAATTCTGAATGAGCAGTTCTTC
CASSLKLAGILNEQFF
>TRBJ2-5|TRBV28|-|-
TGTGCCAGCAAGACGGGGCAAGAGACCCAGTACTTC
CASKTGQETQYF
>TRBJ2-7|TRBV20-1|-|-
TGCAGTGCTAGACTGCTCGGGACACCGATCTACGAGCAGTACTTC
CSARLLGTPIYEQYF
>TRBJ2-1|TRBV27|-|TRBD2
TGTGCCAGCAGTTTGGTTCTTAGCGGGAGGGATGAGCAGTTCTTC
CASSLVLSGRDEQFF
>TRBJ1-2|TRBV12-3/TRBV12-4|-|-
TGTGCCAGCAGTCCGGGAGGGCGCGATGGCTACACCTTC
CASSPGGRDGYTF
>TRBJ1-5|TRBV15|-|TRBD1
TGTGCCACCGGTCAGACAGGGGAGCCCCAGCATTTT
CATGQTGEPQHF
>TRBJ2-4|TRBV13|-|-
TGTGCCAGCAGCTTAGGACTAGAATACAATGAGCAGTACTTC
CASSLGLEYNEQYF
>TRBJ2-7|TRBV10-1|few|-
TGCGCCAGCAGTGAGTCGCGGACAGCGAAACCCTACGAGCAGTACTTC
CASSESRTAKPYEQYF
>TRBJ2-7|TRBV7-9|-|-
TGTGCCAGCAGCTCGTTTAGTGCGTACGAGCAGTACTTC
CASSSFSAYEQYF
>TRBJ2-3|TRBV12-3/TRBV12-4|few|-
TGTGCCAGCAGTTCTAGCGTGCGGGCAGATACGCAGTATTTT
CASSSSVRADTQYF
>TRBJ1-1|TRBV7-9|few|-
TGTGCCAGCAGCTTACAGGTACAGAACACTGAAGCTTTCTTT
CASSLQVQNTEAFF
>TRBJ2-7|TRBV20-1|few|TRBD2
TGCAGTGCTAGGGGGGGGACTAGCGGGCTACACGAGCAGTACTTC
CSARGGTSGLHEQYF
>TRBJ2-3|TRBV6-5|-|-
TGTGCCAGCAGAGACCCCGGGATATCAGATACGCAGTATTTT
CASRDPGISDTQYF
>TRBJ2-7|TRBV27|-|-
TGTGCCAGCAGTTTTAGGGGCGGTCCCTACGAGCAGTACTTC
CASSFRGGPYEQYF
>TRBJ2-7|TRBV7-6|-|TRBD2
TGTGCCAGCAGCTTAGGTATTAGCGGGATAAACGCCTACGAGCAGTACTTC
CASSLGISGINAYEQYF
>TRBJ2-4|TRBV20-1|many|-
TGCAGTGCTAGAAGCCTAGCCAAAAACATTCAGTACTTC
CSARSLAKNIQYF
>TRBJ2-3|TRBV3-1|-|-
TGTGCCAGCAGCCAAAGTCTCGAGGGGCTTGTTACGCAGTATTTT
CASSQSLEGLVTQYF
>TRBJ2-1|TRBV7-8|-|-
TGTGCCAGCAGCTTAGCCGTGAGCTCGAACAATGAGCAGTTCTTC
CASSLAVSSNNEQFF
>TRBJ1-1|TRBV25-1|-|-
TGTGCCAGCAGTCGGCCGGGGAGGGCCGGCACTGAAGCTTTCTTT
CASSRPGRAGTEAFF
>TRBJ1-5|TRBV5-1|-|-
TGCGCCAGCAGCTTGGCCGGGCTGGATCAGCCCCAGCATTTT
CASSLAGLDQPQHF
>TRBJ2-7|TRBV4-2|-|TRBD2
TGTGCCAGCAGCCAAGTCGGGAGGACCTACGAGCAGTACTTC
CASSQVGRTYEQYF
>TRBJ2-1|TRBV10-2|-|-
TGCGCCAGCAGTGCCCGAGGAGCGGACAAGTACAATGAGCAGTTCTTC
CASSARGADKYNEQFF
>TRBJ2-7|TRBV5-1|once|TRBD1
TGCGCCAGCAGGACAGGGGAAGCCTACGAGCAGTACTTC
CASRTGEAYEQYF
>TRBJ2-1|TRBV6-6|-|-
TGTGCCAGCAGCCAAACCACAGCCGGGAATTACAATGAGCAGTTCTTC
CASSQTTAGNYNEQFF
>TRBJ2-1|TRBV20-1|-|TRBD2
TGCAGTGCTAGAGACCCTTCCGGGAGGACCTACAATGAGCAGTTCTTC
CSARDPSGRTYNEQFF
>TRBJ1-4|TRBV7-9|-|-
TGTGCCAGCAGCTTCAACCAGGGGACTAATGAAAAACTGTTTTTT
CASSFNQGTNEKLFF
>TRBJ2-1|TRBV15|-|TRBD2
TGTGCCACCAGCAGAGGAGCGGGGGGCTACAATGAGCAGTTCTTC
CATSRGAGGYNEQFF
>TRBJ2-3|TRBV10-3|-|-
TGTGCCATCAGTGAGCTGGCGGCTAGCACAGATACGCAGTATTTT
CAISELAASTDTQYF
>TRBJ2-7|TRBV9|-|-
TGTGCCAGCAGCGTAGATCGGGGCCCGGGGTACGAGCAGTACTTC
CASSVDRGPGYEQYF
>TRBJ1-5|TRBV10-3|-|-
TGTGCCATCAGTGAGACAGGGACAAATCAGCCCCAGCATTTT
CAISETGTNQPQHF
>TRBJ1-2|TRBV10-3|-|-
TGTGCCAGCGGAACAGGGAACAACTATGGCTACACCTTC
CASGTGNNYGYTF
>TRBJ2-4|TRBV20-1|few|-
TGCAGTGCTTCTATGGGTGCCAAAAACATTCAGTACTTC
CSASMGAKNIQYF
>TRBJ2-6|TRBV2|-|-
TGTGCCAGCAATCTTGGGGCCAACGTCCTGACTTTC
CASNLGANVLTF
>TRBJ2-3|TRBV5-5|few|-
TGTGCCAGCAGCTTACAGGCTACAGATACGCAGTATTTT
CASSLQATDTQYF
>TRBJ2-3|TRBV6-2/TRBV6-3|-|TRBD2
TGTGCCAGCAGCTACTCACCAGATGGACTAGCGGGAGGGATAAGGGGCACAGATACGCAGTATTTT
CASSYSPDGLAGGIRGTDTQYF
>TRBJ2-1|TRBV7-6|-|TRBD2
TGTGCCAGCAGCTCCATCAGCGGGAGCTCCTACAATGAGCAGTTCTTC
CASSSISGSSYNEQFF
>TRBJ2-1|TRBV6-5|few|TRBD1
TGTGCCAGCAGTTACTCGGTGACAGGGGTATCGTACAATGAGCAGTTCTTC
CASSYSVTGVSYNEQFF